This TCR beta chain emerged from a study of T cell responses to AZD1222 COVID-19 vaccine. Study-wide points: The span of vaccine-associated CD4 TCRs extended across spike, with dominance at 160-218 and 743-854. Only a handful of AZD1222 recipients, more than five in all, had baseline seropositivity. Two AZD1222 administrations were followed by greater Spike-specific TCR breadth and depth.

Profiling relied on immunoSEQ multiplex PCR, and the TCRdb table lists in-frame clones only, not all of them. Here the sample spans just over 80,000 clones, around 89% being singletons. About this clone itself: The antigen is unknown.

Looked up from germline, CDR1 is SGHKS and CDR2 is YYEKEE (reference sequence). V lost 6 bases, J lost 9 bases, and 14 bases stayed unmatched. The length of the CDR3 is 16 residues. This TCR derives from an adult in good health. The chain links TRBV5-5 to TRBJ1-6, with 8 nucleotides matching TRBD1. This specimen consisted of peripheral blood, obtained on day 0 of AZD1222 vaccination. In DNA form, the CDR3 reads TGTGCCAGCACCTCGGCCGGGGACAGGCTTCGTTCACCCCTCCACTTT. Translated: CASTSAGDRLRSPLHF.